This entry describes one T cell receptor (beta chain). Its antigen is still unknown. This sample is part of a study of PD-1 blockade in mismatch repair-deficient tumors. Study context: Patients had 12 to 13 mismatch repair-deficient cancer types and were previously treated and progressing.

V was shortened by 3 bases and J by 2 bases, with 20 bases between the two germline ends. Germline V gives CDR1 ENHRY, CDR2 SYGVKD. The CDR3 sequence is 17 residues long. Three pembrolizumab responders had their TCRs sequenced. Study findings and constraints: After pembrolizumab, tumor-resident clones rose rapidly, then generally contracted before radiologic responses.

Here immunoSEQ multiplex PCR was the method, and the copy in TCRdb shows in-frame clones only, minus some. The repertoire consists of 120,000 or so clones, with roughly 86% occurring once and the leading ten covering about an eighth. The receptor was isolated from an adult with mismatch repair-deficient cancer. The chain joins TRBV10-3 to TRBJ2-7; no reliable D call. The material was peripheral blood, obtained approximately 71 weeks after starting pembrolizumab. DNA of the CDR3: TGTGCCATCAGTGACGCTCAGGATCTCGGAAGACCCTACGAGCAGTACTTC. It specifies CAISDAQDLGRPYEQYF.